This is a list of T cell receptor beta chains from one sample in a study of shared clonotypes between healthy human individuals. TCRdb keeps only in-frame clones here, not all; method: immunoSEQ multiplex PCR. The sample carries more than 1.2 million clones, approximately 98.5% recorded once. Sample: naive CD4+ T cells sorted from blood. Source of these receptors: a man aged 25-40 years in good health. Both conserved end residues are part of each CDR3. D genes are given only for firm matches.

v_call	d_call	j_call	cdr3_length	cdr3_nt	cdr3_aa
TRBV10-3	TRBD1	TRBJ1-4	18	TGTGCCATCAGTGAACAAGGACAGGGGGATAAGCCTAATGAAAAACTGTTTTTT	CAISEQGQGDKPNEKLFF
TRBV30	TRBD2	TRBJ2-5	13	TGTGCCTGGAGTGGCGGGAGAGGGGAGACCCAGTACTTC	CAWSGGRGETQYF
TRBV11-2	NA	TRBJ1-1	15	TGTGCCAGCAGCACGTCGACAGGAATGAACACTGAAGCTTTCTTT	CASSTSTGMNTEAFF
TRBV19	TRBD1	TRBJ2-7	15	TGTGCCAGTAGTATTCCGAAGGGGGCGGCCTACGAGCAGTACTTC	CASSIPKGAAYEQYF
TRBV7-3	NA	TRBJ2-1	14	TGTGCCAGCAGCTTAGACGGGAGTTACAATGAGCAGTTCTTC	CASSLDGSYNEQFF
TRBV27	NA	TRBJ2-1	16	TGTGCCAGCAGTTTATTGGAGGGTACGTCCTACAATGAGCAGTTCTTC	CASSLLEGTSYNEQFF
TRBV18	TRBD2	TRBJ2-1	20	TGTGCCAGCTCACCATCGGGACTAGCGGGAGGCAATGCCTCCTACAATGAGCAGTTCTTC	CASSPSGLAGGNASYNEQFF
TRBV7-8	NA	TRBJ2-1	16	TGTGCCAGCAGCTTAAGAGGACACCAAAACTACAATGAGCAGTTCTTC	CASSLRGHQNYNEQFF
TRBV5-4	TRBD1	TRBJ2-7	13	TGTGCCAGCAGTCGACAGGGCGGCTACGAGCAGTACTTC	CASSRQGGYEQYF
TRBV6-5	NA	TRBJ2-7	13	TGTGCCAGCAGTTACGGGGCTGCCTACGAGCAGTACTTC	CASSYGAAYEQYF
TRBV12-5	NA	TRBJ2-2	15	TGTGCTAGTGGGTATCTTACGAGCAACACCGGGGAGCTGTTTTTT	CASGYLTSNTGELFF